Listed below are T cell receptor beta chains from one sample, sequenced in a study of shared clonotypes between healthy human individuals. Method: immunoSEQ multiplex PCR; TCRdb's copy keeps in-frame clones and lacks some. Found here are approximately 340,000 clones, around two thirds of them singletons; the top ten hold 10%. The sequencing input was memory CD4+ T cells sorted from blood. The receptors were gathered from a man aged 25-45 years in good health. Both conserved end residues are part of each CDR3. A D gene is named only where the DNA matches it firmly. Size is omitted from some rows. Given values are once, few, many or a class for expanded clones.

CASSGLKNIQYF,TGTGCCAGCAGCGGGTTAAAAAACATTCAGTACTTC,NA,TRBV27,TRBJ2-4,NA
CASSSQSRSNEQYF,TGCGCCAGCAGCTCCCAAAGTCGCAGTAACGAGCAGTACTTC,NA,TRBV5-1,TRBJ2-7,NA
CASSAVDPLYEQYF,TGCGCCAGCAGCGCCGTGGACCCTCTCTACGAGCAGTACTTC,NA,TRBV5-1,TRBJ2-7,NA
CASSRLAEQANTGELFF,TGCGCCAGCAGCAGACTAGCGGAGCAGGCGAACACCGGGGAGCTGTTTTTT,TRBD2,TRBV5-1,TRBJ2-2,NA
CASTPGRGDYYGYTF,TGCGCCAGCACCCCTGGAAGGGGAGATTACTATGGCTACACCTTC,NA,TRBV4-3,TRBJ1-2,NA
CAWGHRGNQPQHF,TGTGCTTGGGGCCATAGGGGCAATCAGCCCCAGCATTTT,NA,TRBV28,TRBJ1-5,few
CASRPHAPSYEQYF,TGTGCCAGCAGACCACATGCCCCGTCCTACGAGCAGTACTTC,NA,TRBV28,TRBJ2-7,NA
CASSPVQGFGTDTQYF,TGTGCCAGCTCACCGGTACAGGGGTTCGGCACAGATACGCAGTATTTT,TRBD1,TRBV18,TRBJ2-3,NA
CASSRGQGGSKSYGYTF,TGTGCCAGCAGTCGCGGACAGGGGGGCAGTAAAAGCTATGGCTACACCTTC,TRBD1,TRBV2,TRBJ1-2,once
CASSLRPGTGTYNEQFF,TGTGCCAGCAGCCTCCGTCCCGGGACAGGGACCTACAATGAGCAGTTCTTC,TRBD1,TRBV7-8,TRBJ2-1,NA
CASSEVASGMNTGELFF,TGTGCCAGCAGCGAGGTGGCTAGCGGGATGAACACCGGGGAGCTGTTTTTT,TRBD2,TRBV7-2,TRBJ2-2,NA
CSAQVNTEAFF,TGCAGCGCCCAGGTGAACACTGAAGCTTTCTTT,NA,TRBV29-1,TRBJ1-1,NA